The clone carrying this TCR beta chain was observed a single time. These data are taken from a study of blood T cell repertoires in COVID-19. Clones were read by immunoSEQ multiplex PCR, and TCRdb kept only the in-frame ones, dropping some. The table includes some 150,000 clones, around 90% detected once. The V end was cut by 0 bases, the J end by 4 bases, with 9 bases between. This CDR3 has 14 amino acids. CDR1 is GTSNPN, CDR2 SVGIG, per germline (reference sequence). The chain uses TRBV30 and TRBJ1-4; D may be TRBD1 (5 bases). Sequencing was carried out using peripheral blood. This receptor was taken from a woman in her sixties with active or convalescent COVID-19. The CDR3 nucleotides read TGTGCCTGGAGTGTACGGGGGGGTAATGAAAAACTGTTTTTT. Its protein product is CAWSVRGGNEKLFF.